A selection of T cell receptor beta chains follows, all from one sample in a study of vaccination and CD4 T cells after COVID-19. MiXCR was run by TCRdb on the PCR reads, yielding one entry per CDR3 protein. The top ten clones hold around 6% of a sample with some 19,000 distinct CDR3 sequences, 45% to 65% of them seen once. The antigens for these receptors are not known. Sequenced input: CD4+ T cells from blood, cultured in vitro. The receptors stem from a human donor who had recovered from COVID-19. CDR3s include the opening cysteine and the closing phenylalanine or tryptophan. Clone size is not always given. Where it is, it says once, few, many or a class for expanded clones.

v_gene: TRBV28; abundance: once; j_gene: TRBJ1-2; CDR3aa: CASSLSLQGFLYGYTF
v_gene: TRBV4-1; abundance: once; j_gene: TRBJ1-2; CDR3aa: CASSRAFGYYGYTF
v_gene: TRBV7-2; abundance: .; j_gene: TRBJ2-7; CDR3aa: CASSLDARGRYEQYF
v_gene: TRBV24-1; abundance: .; j_gene: TRBJ2-5; CDR3aa: CATSSGQGGSRETQHF
v_gene: TRBV5-1; abundance: .; j_gene: TRBJ2-3; CDR3aa: CASSLVTSGSNPDTQYF
v_gene: TRBV6-1; abundance: .; j_gene: TRBJ1-1; CDR3aa: CASSRQGVRTEAFF
v_gene: TRBV6-2/TRBV6-3; abundance: .; j_gene: TRBJ2-4; CDR3aa: CASSYVSSALAKNIQYF
v_gene: TRBV2; abundance: .; j_gene: TRBJ2-7; CDR3aa: CASSGGDSPYEQYF
v_gene: TRBV28; abundance: .; j_gene: TRBJ1-5; CDR3aa: CASSFYKGTQPQHF
v_gene: TRBV27; abundance: .; j_gene: TRBJ1-3; CDR3aa: CASSLRGEGTIYF
v_gene: TRBV3-1; abundance: .; j_gene: TRBJ1-5; CDR3aa: CASSQGRGPQPQHF
v_gene: TRBV6-5; abundance: .; j_gene: TRBJ2-7; CDR3aa: CASSYSSGGAREQYF
v_gene: TRBV10-2; abundance: .; j_gene: TRBJ2-1; CDR3aa: CATRNPYNEQFF
v_gene: TRBV19; abundance: .; j_gene: TRBJ1-2; CDR3aa: CASHTGANGYGYTF
v_gene: TRBV2; abundance: once; j_gene: TRBJ2-7; CDR3aa: CASSDPGQGNSYEQYF
v_gene: TRBV19; abundance: .; j_gene: TRBJ2-3; CDR3aa: CASGISASGTDTQYF
v_gene: TRBV11-3; abundance: few; j_gene: TRBJ2-1; CDR3aa: CASSLGASGSLYNEQFF
v_gene: TRBV7-6; abundance: few; j_gene: TRBJ1-5; CDR3aa: CASSLGGRGSNQPQHF
v_gene: TRBV12-3/TRBV12-4; abundance: .; j_gene: TRBJ2-5; CDR3aa: CASSFMETQYF
v_gene: TRBV20-1; abundance: few; j_gene: TRBJ2-1; CDR3aa: CSARDRLAGVYNEQFF
v_gene: TRBV19; abundance: .; j_gene: TRBJ1-5; CDR3aa: CASSNTGVEPQHF